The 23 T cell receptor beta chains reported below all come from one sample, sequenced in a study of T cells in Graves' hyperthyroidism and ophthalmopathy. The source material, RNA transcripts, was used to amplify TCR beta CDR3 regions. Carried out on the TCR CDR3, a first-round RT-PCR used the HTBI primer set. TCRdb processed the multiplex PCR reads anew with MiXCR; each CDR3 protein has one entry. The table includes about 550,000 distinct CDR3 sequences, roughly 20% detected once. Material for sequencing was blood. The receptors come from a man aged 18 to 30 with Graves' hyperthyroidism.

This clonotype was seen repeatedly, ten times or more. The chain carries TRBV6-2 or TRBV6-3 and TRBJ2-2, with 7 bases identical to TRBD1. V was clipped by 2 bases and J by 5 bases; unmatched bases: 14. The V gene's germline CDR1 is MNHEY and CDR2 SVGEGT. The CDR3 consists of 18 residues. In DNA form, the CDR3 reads TGTGCCAGCAGTTACCTCAACAGCAACAGGGGTGGAACCGGGGAGCTGTTTTTT. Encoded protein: CASSYLNSNRGGTGELFF.

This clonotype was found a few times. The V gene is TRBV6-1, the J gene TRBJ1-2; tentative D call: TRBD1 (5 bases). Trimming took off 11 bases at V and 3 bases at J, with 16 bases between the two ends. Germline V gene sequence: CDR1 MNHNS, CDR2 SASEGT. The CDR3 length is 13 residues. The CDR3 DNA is TGTGCCGGTGACACCGACAGTTACTATGGCTACACCTTC. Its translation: CAGDTDSYYGYTF.

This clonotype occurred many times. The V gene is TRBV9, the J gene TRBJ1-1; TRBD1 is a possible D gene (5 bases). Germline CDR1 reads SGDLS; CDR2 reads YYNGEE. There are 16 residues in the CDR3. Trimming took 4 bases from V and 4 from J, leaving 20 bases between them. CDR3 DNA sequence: TGTGCCAGCAGCTCCTCCGTAGCAGGGTGGGGCACTGAAGCTTTCTTT. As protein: CASSSSVAGWGTEAFF. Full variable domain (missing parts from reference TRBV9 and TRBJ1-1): DSGVTQTPKHLITATGQRVTLRCSPRSGDLSVYWYQQSLDQGLQFLIQYYNGEERAKGNILERFSAQQFPDLHSELNLSSLELGDSALYFCASSSSVAGWGTEAFFGQGTRLTVV.

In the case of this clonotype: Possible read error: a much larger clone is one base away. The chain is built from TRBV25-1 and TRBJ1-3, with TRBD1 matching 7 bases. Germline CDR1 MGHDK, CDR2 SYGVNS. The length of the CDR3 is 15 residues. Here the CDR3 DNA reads TGTGCCATCAGTACCTCCAAGGGGGCCGGAAACACCATATATTTT. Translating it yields CAISTSKGAGNTIYF.

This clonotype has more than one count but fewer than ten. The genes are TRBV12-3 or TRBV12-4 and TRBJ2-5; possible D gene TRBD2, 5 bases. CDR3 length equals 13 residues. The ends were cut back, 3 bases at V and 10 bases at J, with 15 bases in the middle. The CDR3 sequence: CASSFTYRDHQYF. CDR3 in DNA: TGTGCCAGCAGTTTTACTTACCGGGATCACCAGTACTTC.

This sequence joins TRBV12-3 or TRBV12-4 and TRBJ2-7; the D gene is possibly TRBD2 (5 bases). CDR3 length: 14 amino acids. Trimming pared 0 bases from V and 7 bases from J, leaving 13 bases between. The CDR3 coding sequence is TGTGCCAGCAGTTTAGCGGGAGTGGTGTCGGAGCAGTACTTC. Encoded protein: CASSLAGVVSEQYF.

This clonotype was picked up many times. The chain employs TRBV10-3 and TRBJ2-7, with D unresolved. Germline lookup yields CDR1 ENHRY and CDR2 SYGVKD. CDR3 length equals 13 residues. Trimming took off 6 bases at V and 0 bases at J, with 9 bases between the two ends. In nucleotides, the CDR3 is TGTGCCATCAGGCCCGAACCCTCCTACGAGCAGTACTTC. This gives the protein CAIRPEPSYEQYF.

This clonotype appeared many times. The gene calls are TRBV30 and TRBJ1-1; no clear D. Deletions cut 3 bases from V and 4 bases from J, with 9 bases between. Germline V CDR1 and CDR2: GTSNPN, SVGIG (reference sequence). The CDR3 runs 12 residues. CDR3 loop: CAWRGLGTEAFF. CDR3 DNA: TGTGCCTGGAGAGGGCTAGGCACTGAAGCTTTCTTT.

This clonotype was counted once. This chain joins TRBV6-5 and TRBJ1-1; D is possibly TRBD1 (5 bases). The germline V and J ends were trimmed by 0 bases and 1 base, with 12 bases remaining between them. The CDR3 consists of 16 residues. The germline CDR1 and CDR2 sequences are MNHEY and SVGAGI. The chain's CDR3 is CASSYSGGPPNTEAFF. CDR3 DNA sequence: TGTGCCAGCAGTTACTCCGGGGGACCCCCGAACACTGAAGCTTTCTTT.

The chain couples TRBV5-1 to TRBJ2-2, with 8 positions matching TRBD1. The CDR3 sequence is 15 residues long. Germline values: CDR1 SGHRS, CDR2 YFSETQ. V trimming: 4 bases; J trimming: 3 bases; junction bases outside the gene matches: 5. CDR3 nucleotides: TGCGCCAGCAGCCCCACGGGACAGGACACCGGGGAGCTGTTTTTT. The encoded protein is CASSPTGQDTGELFF.

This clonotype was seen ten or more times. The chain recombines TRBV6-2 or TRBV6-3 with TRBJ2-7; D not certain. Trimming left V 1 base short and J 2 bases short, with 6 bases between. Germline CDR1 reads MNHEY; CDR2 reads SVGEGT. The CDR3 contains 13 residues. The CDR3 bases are TGTGCCAGCAGTTACTTAAATCCCTACGAGCAGTACTTC. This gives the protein CASSYLNPYEQYF.

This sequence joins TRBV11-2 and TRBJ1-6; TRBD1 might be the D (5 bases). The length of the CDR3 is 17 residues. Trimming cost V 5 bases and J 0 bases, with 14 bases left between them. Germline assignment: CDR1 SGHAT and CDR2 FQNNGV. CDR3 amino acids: CASSRTLPFSYNSPLHF. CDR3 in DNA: TGTGCCAGCAGCCGGACACTACCTTTCTCCTATAATTCACCCCTCCACTTT.

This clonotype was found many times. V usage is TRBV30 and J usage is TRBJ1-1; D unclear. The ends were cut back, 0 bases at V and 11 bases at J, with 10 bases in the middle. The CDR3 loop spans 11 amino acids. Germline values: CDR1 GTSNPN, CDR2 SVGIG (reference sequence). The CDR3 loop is CAWSVAPSAFF. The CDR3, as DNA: TGTGCCTGGAGTGTGGCACCGTCTGCTTTCTTT. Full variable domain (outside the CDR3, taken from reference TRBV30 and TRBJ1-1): SQTIHQWPATLVQPVGSPLSLECTVEGTSNPNLYWYRQAAGRGLQLLFYSVGIGQISSEVPQNLSASRPQDRQFILSSKKLLLSDSGFYLCAWSVAPSAFFGQGTRLTVV.

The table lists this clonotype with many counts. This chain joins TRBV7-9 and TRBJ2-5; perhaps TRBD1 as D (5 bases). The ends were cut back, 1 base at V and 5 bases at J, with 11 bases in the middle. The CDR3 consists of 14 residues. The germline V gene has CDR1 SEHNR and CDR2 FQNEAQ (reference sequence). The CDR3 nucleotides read TGTGCCAGCAGCTTAGAAGGGGCTGGGGAGACCCAGTACTTC. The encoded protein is CASSLEGAGETQYF.

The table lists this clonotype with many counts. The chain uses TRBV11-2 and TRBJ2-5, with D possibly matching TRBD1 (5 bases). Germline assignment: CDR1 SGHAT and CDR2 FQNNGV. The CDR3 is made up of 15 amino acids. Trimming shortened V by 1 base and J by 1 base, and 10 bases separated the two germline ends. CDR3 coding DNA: TGTGCCAGCAGCTTAGGGGCGACAGTCCAAGAGACCCAGTACTTC. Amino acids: CASSLGATVQETQYF.

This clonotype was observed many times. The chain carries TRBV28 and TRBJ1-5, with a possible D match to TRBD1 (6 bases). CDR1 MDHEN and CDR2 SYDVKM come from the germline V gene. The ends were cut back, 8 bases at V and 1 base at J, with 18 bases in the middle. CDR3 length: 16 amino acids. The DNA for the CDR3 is TGTGCCAGCGGATCCTCGGGGGGGGCGAGCAATCAGCCCCAGCATTTT. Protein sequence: CASGSSGGASNQPQHF.

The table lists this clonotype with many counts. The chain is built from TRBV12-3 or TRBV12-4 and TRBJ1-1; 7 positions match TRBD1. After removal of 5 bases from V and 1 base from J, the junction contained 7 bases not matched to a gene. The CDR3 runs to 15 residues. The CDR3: CASSTRDSKNTEAFF. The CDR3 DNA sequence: TGTGCCAGCAGTACCCGGGACAGCAAGAACACTGAAGCTTTCTTT.

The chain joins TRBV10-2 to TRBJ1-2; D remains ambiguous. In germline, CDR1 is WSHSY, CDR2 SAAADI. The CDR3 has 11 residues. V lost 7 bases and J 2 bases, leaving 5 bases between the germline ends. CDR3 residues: CASMANYGYTF. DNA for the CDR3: TGCGCCAGCATGGCCAACTATGGCTACACCTTC.

For the CDR3, the DNA is TGTGCCAGCAGTTCCCGGGAGTCGTATGGCTACACCTTC. Translated: CASSSRESYGYTF. V is TRBV12-3 or TRBV12-4 and J is TRBJ1-2; D uncertain. CDR3 length: 13 residues. Trimming took 4 bases from V and 5 from J, leaving 11 bases between them.

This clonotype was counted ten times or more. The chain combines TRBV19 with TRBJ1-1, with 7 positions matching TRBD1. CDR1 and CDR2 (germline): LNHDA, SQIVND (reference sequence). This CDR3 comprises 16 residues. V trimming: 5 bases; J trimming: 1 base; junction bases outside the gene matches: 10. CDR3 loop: CASSGTGETRNTEAFF. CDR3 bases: TGTGCCAGTAGTGGCACAGGGGAGACACGGAACACTGAAGCTTTCTTT.

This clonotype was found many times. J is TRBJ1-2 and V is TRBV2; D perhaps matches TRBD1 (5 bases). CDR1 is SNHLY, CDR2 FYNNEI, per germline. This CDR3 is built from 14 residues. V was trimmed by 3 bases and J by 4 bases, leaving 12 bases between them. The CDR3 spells CASSDSPGTYGYTF. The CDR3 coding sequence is TGTGCCAGCAGTGATTCCCCGGGGACCTATGGCTACACCTTC.

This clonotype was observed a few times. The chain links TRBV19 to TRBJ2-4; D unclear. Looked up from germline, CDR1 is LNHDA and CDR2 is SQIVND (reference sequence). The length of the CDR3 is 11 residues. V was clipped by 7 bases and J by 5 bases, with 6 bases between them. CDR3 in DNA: TGTGCCAGTACCGACCAAAACATTCAGTACTTC. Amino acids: CASTDQNIQYF.

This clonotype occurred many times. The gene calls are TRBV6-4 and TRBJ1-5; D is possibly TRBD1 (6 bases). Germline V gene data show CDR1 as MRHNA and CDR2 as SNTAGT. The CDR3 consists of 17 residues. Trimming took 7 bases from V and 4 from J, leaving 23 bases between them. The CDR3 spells CASNIGRLRGVNQPQHF. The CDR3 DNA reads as TGTGCCAGCAATATTGGACGACTTAGGGGGGTGAATCAGCCCCAGCATTTT.